One sample yielded the 8 T cell receptor beta chains listed below, sequenced in a study of CD8 T cells in ankylosing spondylitis. Each CDR3 protein gets one entry after TCRdb re-called the 5' RACE reads with MiXCR. This table holds around 150,000 distinct CDR3 sequences, around 7.9% found once. Material: blood, either unsorted or a sorted T cell fraction (not recorded which). These receptors were taken from a female donor with ankylosing spondylitis or in good health (not recorded which).

This clonotype appeared many times. The rearrangement joins TRBV19 to TRBJ1-1; TRBD1 agrees at 8 bases. V trimming: 7 bases; J trimming: 4 bases; junction bases outside the gene matches: 8. The CDR3 loop spans 14 amino acids. Germline assignment: CDR1 LNHDA and CDR2 SQIVND (reference sequence). In nucleotides, the CDR3 is TGTGCCAGTAAGATAGACAGGGGAGGCACTGAAGCTTTCTTT. Protein: CASKIDRGGTEAFF.

Ten or more counts support this clonotype. This sequence joins TRBV5-1 and TRBJ2-2; the D gene is possibly TRBD2 (5 bases). V was pared by 1 base and J by 4 bases, with 8 bases between. The germline V gene has CDR1 SGHRS and CDR2 YFSETQ. The CDR3 loop spans 14 amino acids. The CDR3 sequence is CASSLPLATGELFF. The CDR3 bases are TGCGCCAGCAGCTTGCCCCTAGCCACCGGGGAGCTGTTTTTT.

The rearrangement uses TRBV7-9 and TRBJ1-1; perhaps TRBD1 as D (6 bases). V dropped 5 bases and J dropped 1 base, with 14 bases sitting between them. The germline V gene encodes CDR1 SEHNR and CDR2 FQNEAQ (reference sequence). The CDR3 spans 15 residues. The CDR3 bases are TGTGCCAGCAGCGGACCGGGACAACAGAACACTGAAGCTTTCTTT. Its translation is CASSGPGQQNTEAFF.

This clonotype was seen repeatedly, ten times or more. This chain connects TRBV12-3 or TRBV12-4 to TRBJ1-6; possible D gene TRBD1, 5 bases. This CDR3 has 15 amino acids. V lost 4 bases, J lost 4 bases, and 11 bases lay in between. CDR3 residues: CASSYRSLYNSPLHF. Here the CDR3 DNA reads TGTGCCAGCAGTTACAGGTCCCTGTATAATTCACCCCTCCACTTT.

This clonotype was seen ten or more times. The chain combines TRBV7-2 with TRBJ1-5; D is possibly TRBD1 (6 bases). The CDR3 extends over 15 amino acids. V lost 5 bases to trimming and J lost 4 bases, with 15 bases between them. Germline loops: CDR1 SGHTA, CDR2 FQGNSA. CDR3 DNA sequence: TGTGCCAGCAGCCTGGAACAGGGTTTGAATCAGCCCCAGCATTTT. It codes for CASSLEQGLNQPQHF.

This clonotype was observed at least ten times. The rearrangement joins TRBV2 to TRBJ2-5; D uncertain. CDR1 SNHLY and CDR2 FYNNEI come from the germline V gene. CDR3 length: 13 amino acids. V lost 0 bases to trimming and J lost 9 bases, with 11 bases between them. The CDR3 is CASSEAKPVAQYF. The DNA for the CDR3 is TGTGCCAGCAGTGAAGCGAAACCGGTGGCCCAGTACTTC.

This clonotype was seen at least ten times. This chain joins TRBV4-2 and TRBJ1-1; D gene unclear. The CDR3 is 14 amino acids. Germline V CDR1 and CDR2: LGHNA, YNFKEQ. The ends were cut back, 0 bases at V and 4 bases at J, with 9 bases in the middle. For the CDR3, the DNA is TGTGCCAGCAGCCAAGAGAAGTGGAGCACTGAAGCTTTCTTT. Its translation: CASSQEKWSTEAFF.

This rearrangement joins TRBV5-1 to TRBJ1-4; maybe TRBD1 (5 bases). CDR1 and CDR2 from the germline V gene are SGHRS and YFSETQ. This CDR3 comprises 15 residues. V lost 1 base and J lost 7, with 14 bases in between. CDR3 residues: CASSLIPGRREKLFF. CDR3 DNA: TGCGCCAGCAGCTTGATCCCAGGGCGGCGTGAAAAACTGTTTTTT.